Below, 23 T cell receptor beta chains from the same sample are listed, as sequenced in a study of lymphopenia after photon versus proton radiotherapy. Here immunoSEQ multiplex PCR was the method, and the copy in TCRdb shows in-frame clones only, minus some. The repertoire holds tens of thousands of clones, just over 90% seen once, with approximately 2.9% in the top ten. Sequencing was performed on peripheral blood, taken from a patient treated with photon-based radiotherapy. Receptors were obtained from a woman in her 70s with pancreatic cancer.

V usage is TRBV15 and J usage is TRBJ1-2; 9 bases map to TRBD1. V shed 3 bases, J shed 4 bases, and the junction held 3 bases outside the gene matches. The CDR3 sequence is 14 residues long. The germline V gene has CDR1 LNHNV and CDR2 YYDKDF (reference sequence). CDR3 DNA: TGTGCCACCAGCAGGACAGGGGGAGGCTATGGCTACACCTTC. Protein: CATSRTGGGYGYTF.

Only a few counts were recorded for this clone. V usage is TRBV28 and J usage is TRBJ2-7; D may be TRBD2 (6 bases). The germline V and J ends were trimmed by 10 bases and 0 bases, with 16 bases remaining between them. Germline V gene sequence: CDR1 MDHEN, CDR2 SYDVKM. The CDR3 has 14 residues. The chain's CDR3 is CAIQSWRDSYEQYF. CDR3 in DNA: TGTGCCATCCAGTCATGGCGGGACTCCTACGAGCAGTACTTC.

V gene TRBV18 combines with J gene TRBJ2-7, with 7 nucleotides matching TRBD2. V lost 6 bases, J lost 3 bases, and 8 bases stayed unmatched. This CDR3 contains 14 residues. Germline loops: CDR1 KGHSH, CDR2 LQKENI. The CDR3 loop is CASSRGGALYEQYF. The CDR3 nucleotides read TGTGCCAGCTCGCGCGGGGGAGCTCTCTACGAGCAGTACTTC.

This clone was counted a single time. The V call is TRBV11-1, the J call TRBJ2-5, with D unclear. CDR1 and CDR2 (germline): SGHAT, FQDESV (reference sequence). With 5 bases removed from V and 2 bases from J, the gap between germline ends came to 15 bases. The CDR3 has 15 residues. CDR3 sequence (DNA): TGTGCCAGCAGCGACCGACAACGGATACAAGAGACCCAGTACTTC. Amino acid sequence: CASSDRQRIQETQYF.

CDR3 DNA: TGTGCCAGCAGCCGAAGACAGGGGGCGGGAGAGCAGTACTTC. This sequence encodes CASSRRQGAGEQYF. The chain is built from TRBV6-5 and TRBJ2-7; 10 nucleotides align to TRBD1. Germline CDR1 is MNHEY and CDR2 is SVGAGI. Germline trimming cut 6 bases from V and 7 bases from J; bases unmatched to any gene: 9. CDR3 size: 14 residues.

The chain couples TRBV15 to TRBJ2-2; TRBD2 might be the D (6 bases). The V end was cut by 0 bases, the J end by 0 bases, with 17 bases between. CDR3 length: 19 amino acids. The germline gives CDR1 LNHNV, CDR2 YYDKDF (reference sequence). The CDR3 DNA follows: TGTGCCACCAGCAGAGATTTGGCCGGGGGACCTACGAACACCGGGGAGCTGTTTTTT. Translating it yields CATSRDLAGGPTNTGELFF.

The chain recombines TRBV4-1 with TRBJ2-1; maybe TRBD2 (6 bases). The V and J ends lost 0 bases and 4 bases respectively, with 10 bases between them. Germline V CDR1 and CDR2: MGHRA, YSYEKL. The length of the CDR3 is 15 residues. The CDR3 spells CASSQDSSVYNEQFF. In DNA form, the CDR3 reads TGCGCCAGCAGCCAAGACTCTAGCGTTTACAATGAGCAGTTCTTC.

In nucleotides, the CDR3 is TGTGCCAGCAGCTTGGGACTAGGCTACAATGAGCAGTTCTTC. Amino acid sequence: CASSLGLGYNEQFF. The V call is TRBV5-4, the J call TRBJ2-1; a possible D gene is TRBD2 (6 bases). In germline, CDR1 is SGHNT, CDR2 YYREEE (reference sequence). Trimming took off 0 bases at V and 3 bases at J, with 7 bases between the two ends. The CDR3 is made up of 14 amino acids. The complete variable domain, with remaining parts taken from reference TRBV5-4 and TRBJ2-1, reads ETGVTQSPTHLIKTRGQQVTLRCSSQSGHNTVSWYQQALGQGPQFIFQYYREEENGRGNFPPRFSGLQFPNYSSELNVNALELDDSALYLCASSLGLGYNEQFFGPGTRLTVL.

The chain employs TRBV7-9 and TRBJ2-5; TRBD2 is a possible D gene (5 bases). V was trimmed by 6 bases and J by 3 bases, leaving 26 bases between them. The CDR3 covers 18 residues. Germline loops: CDR1 SEHNR, CDR2 FQNEAQ (reference sequence). In DNA, the CDR3 is TGTGCCAGCAGTAGAGGTCATGTCGGTAGTTTGAGGGAAGAGACCCAGTACTTC. Translated, it gives CASSRGHVGSLREETQYF.

The V call is TRBV4-1, the J call TRBJ1-2; D perhaps matches TRBD1 (5 bases). The V gene's germline CDR1 is MGHRA and CDR2 YSYEKL. Deletions cut 4 bases from V and 4 bases from J, with 25 bases between. The CDR3 length is 18 residues. CDR3 in DNA: TGCGCCAGCAGCCCCAACGGCGGGACTTCCCGGTACGGCTATGGCTACACCTTC. Translation: CASSPNGGTSRYGYGYTF.

The V call is TRBV21-1, the J call TRBJ2-3; the table gives TRBD2 as D, unverified against the DNA. TRBV21-1 is classified as a pseudogene. The CDR3 runs to 15 residues. In DNA form, the CDR3 reads TGTGCCAGCAGCTCACTAGCGGGAAGCACAGATACGCAGTATTTT. Its protein product is CASSSLAGSTDTQYF.

This clone has a single count. J is TRBJ1-1 and V is TRBV7-6; D is unresolved. CDR1 is SGHVS and CDR2 is FNYEAQ in the germline V gene. V was shortened by 3 bases and J by 5 bases, with 10 bases between the two germline ends. The length of the CDR3 is 13 residues. The CDR3: CASSLRGGTEAFF. The CDR3 coding sequence is TGTGCCAGCAGCTTGCGGGGTGGAACTGAAGCTTTCTTT.

The chain is built from TRBV4-3 and TRBJ2-1, with D maybe TRBD2 (5 bases). This CDR3 contains 15 residues. V dropped 0 bases and J dropped 6 bases, with 12 bases sitting between them. CDR1 is LGHNA and CDR2 is YSLEER in the germline V gene. For the CDR3, the DNA is TGCGCCAGCAGCCAAGATGGTGGGAGCCCCAATGAGCAGTTCTTC. It translates to CASSQDGGSPNEQFF.

This clone was seen once. This rearrangement joins TRBV13 to TRBJ1-2; a possible D gene is TRBD1 (5 bases). CDR1 and CDR2 from the germline V gene are PRHDT and FYEKMQ (reference sequence). V lost 2 bases and J lost 6, with 19 bases in between. This CDR3 has 16 residues. CDR3 protein: CASSLSVGAGTNGYTF. As DNA, the CDR3 is TGTGCCAGCAGCTTAAGCGTAGGGGCAGGGACGAATGGCTACACCTTC.

The rearrangement links TRBV7-5 to TRBJ1-2. TRBV7-5 is a pseudogene. This CDR3 spans 12 amino acids. The CDR3 DNA sequence: TGTGCCAGAACTTACATGGGCTATGGCTACACCTTC. It codes for CARTYMGYGYTF.

The chain links TRBV5-4 to TRBJ1-3, with D possibly matching TRBD1 (5 bases). The CDR3 sequence is 15 residues long. With 4 bases removed from V and 0 bases from J, the gap between germline ends came to 11 bases. Germline assignment: CDR1 SGHNT and CDR2 YYREEE (reference sequence). DNA of the CDR3: TGTGCCAGCAGCAAAGACAGCAGCTCTGGAAACACCATATATTTT. Encoded protein: CASSKDSSSGNTIYF.

This clone appeared a single time. In nucleotides, the CDR3 is TGTGCCAGCAGCTTCGGGACAGGGGGCACTCAGCCCCAGCATTTT. Translating gives CASSFGTGGTQPQHF. The rearrangement uses TRBV7-6 and TRBJ1-5; 12 nucleotides match TRBD1. The germline gives CDR1 SGHVS, CDR2 FNYEAQ. This CDR3 spans 15 amino acids. The V segment lost 3 bases and the J segment 6 bases; nucleotides outside the gene matches: 3.

This clone has only one observation. This chain links TRBV6-1 with TRBJ1-1; D unclear. Trimming cost V 7 bases and J 3 bases, with 18 bases left between them. The CDR3 consists of 15 residues. Germline V gene lookup returns CDR1 MNHNS and CDR2 SASEGT. This CDR3 reads CASKRYSPAYTEAFF. For the CDR3, the DNA is TGTGCCAGCAAGAGGTACTCGCCCGCCTACACTGAAGCTTTCTTT.

The chain is built from TRBV21-1 and TRBJ2-7; TRBD1 reflects the table's D call only, with no check against the DNA. TRBV21-1 is described as a pseudogene. The CDR3 consists of 13 residues. The CDR3 sequence: CAIRGQDHFEQYF. The CDR3, as DNA: TGTGCCATCAGAGGACAGGACCATTTTGAGCAGTACTTC.

As regards this clone: Because the CDR3's place on the DNA is in doubt, the DNA is left out and the CDR3 is given as listed by TCRdb. The chain couples TRBV11-2 to TRBJ2-1; the D call TRBD2 from the table was never checked on the DNA. Germline V gene lookup returns CDR1 SGHAT and CDR2 FQNNGV. The CDR3 has 15 residues if both end residues are counted. The CDR3 protein is CASSLDVASGSQKFF.

This clone is a singleton in its sample. The chain links TRBV7-9 to TRBJ2-7, with D possibly being TRBD1 (5 bases). Germline values: CDR1 SEHNR, CDR2 FQNEAQ (reference sequence). This CDR3 region has 12 residues. V was shortened by 4 bases and J by 4 bases, with 8 bases between the two germline ends. The CDR3 DNA sequence: TGTGCCAGCAGCTCAAGGGGTTACGAGCAGTACTTC. Translating it yields CASSSRGYEQYF.

This chain joins TRBV28 and TRBJ1-2, with TRBD1 matching 9 bases. This CDR3 comprises 13 residues. The V gene end was trimmed by 10 bases and the J gene end by 6 bases; junction bases not matched to a gene: 9. CDR1 is MDHEN and CDR2 is SYDVKM in the germline V gene. CDR3 protein: CATATGGFNGYTF. The CDR3 DNA reads as TGTGCCACGGCTACAGGGGGCTTCAATGGCTACACCTTC.

The V gene is TRBV21-1, the J gene TRBJ2-7; the table assigns TRBD2, which was not confirmed against the DNA. TRBV21-1 is noted as a pseudogene. The CDR3 is made up of 21 amino acids. The CDR3 DNA reads as TGTGCCAGCAGCAAAGCGCGTGAGGGTCGAAACGCGACTAGCCACCCCTACGAGCAGTACTTC. Protein sequence: CASSKAREGRNATSHPYEQYF.